The rows below give T cell receptor beta chains drawn from one sample of a study of tumour-infiltrating T cells in Burkitt lymphoma. Data came from immunoSEQ multiplex PCR; TCRdb stores just in-frame clones and leaves some out. The top ten hold 2.1% of the sample, which has fewer than 20,000 clones, about 80% seen once. Sequenced: tumor tissue. The source of these receptors is a human donor with diffuse large B-cell lymphoma. Each CDR3 is given with its conserved first and last residue. The D gene is left open where the match is weak.

j_call	d_call	v_call	cdr3_aa
TRBJ2-7	NA	TRBV12-1	CASSFHSGDEQYF
TRBJ2-2	TRBD2	TRBV7-7	CASSLAGTSAFDTGELFF
TRBJ2-7	TRBD1	TRBV11-2	CASSLDRGRTREQYF
TRBJ2-1	TRBD1	TRBV10-3	CAISPGGQGDGEQFF
TRBJ2-1	NA	TRBV7-6	CASSLSRGEFYNEQFF
TRBJ2-2	NA	TRBV7-7	CASSFSPTPDVELFF
TRBJ2-7	NA	TRBV7-2	CASRLTAGQSSYEQYF
TRBJ1-5	NA	TRBV7-8	CASSLAGDQPQHF
TRBJ1-1	TRBD1	TRBV7-7	CASSLYGTEFADF
TRBJ2-7	NA	TRBV11-2	CASSLGDEQYF
TRBJ1-1	NA	TRBV29-1	CSVGQVEDTEAFF
TRBJ2-3	NA	TRBV11-1	CASSLDGQYTDTQYF
TRBJ1-2	NA	TRBV19	CASSHLGSKLGYGYTF
TRBJ1-3	NA	TRBV14	CASSVTSSGNTIYF
TRBJ1-1	NA	TRBV6-1	CASSGLAEAFF
TRBJ2-3	NA	TRBV7-6	CASARTGTSTDTQYF
TRBJ1-5	TRBD1	TRBV4-3	CASSQRQGGDQPQHF
TRBJ2-3	NA	TRBV5-6	CASSLAVMSMGDTQYF
TRBJ2-3	TRBD1	TRBV7-2	CASSPQTGKHTDTQYF
TRBJ1-2	NA	TRBV7-8	CASSLGLSEGYTF
TRBJ1-1	NA	TRBV28	CASPSADGTEAFF
TRBJ2-3	TRBD2	TRBV5-1	CASSSWTSGNTDTQYF
TRBJ1-5	NA	TRBV11-2	CASSSNNQPQHF
TRBJ1-6	TRBD1	TRBV6-5	CASSYSGGYNSPLHF
TRBJ1-1	NA	TRBV10-3	CAIRDGRLNTEAFF
TRBJ2-4	TRBD1	TRBV5-1	CASSWGEGQGYF
TRBJ2-7	NA	TRBV27	CASSLSSYSYEQYF
TRBJ1-1	NA	TRBV19	CASSNERRGAFF
TRBJ2-1	TRBD1	TRBV4-2	CASSHLTGDEQFF
TRBJ2-7	NA	TRBV27	CAAGLSINAYEQYF
TRBJ2-7	TRBD1	TRBV9	CASSVATGGNEQYF
TRBJ2-3	NA	TRBV27	CASSSGSSTDTQYF
TRBJ2-3	TRBD2	TRBV6-5	CASSYSLAGGTDTQYF
TRBJ1-1	NA	TRBV5-1	CASSPPLGGRGNTEAFF
TRBJ2-3	TRBD2	TRBV11-2	CASSQTSRRLTDTQYF
TRBJ2-5	NA	TRBV6-5	CASSTQGLGETQYF
TRBJ1-5	NA	TRBV9	CASSAGGGGNQPQHF
TRBJ1-5	NA	TRBV18	CASSPSQDQPQHF
TRBJ2-1	NA	TRBV9	CASSVDFSFNEQFF
TRBJ2-3	NA	TRBV5-1	CASSLVSADTQYF
TRBJ2-5	TRBD2	TRBV28	CASSSTGRGVETQYF
TRBJ2-7	NA	TRBV7-2	CASSLSYEQYF
TRBJ1-3	NA	TRBV4-3	CASSQEQGAGTIYF
TRBJ2-7	NA	TRBV5-4	CASSLDLYEQYF